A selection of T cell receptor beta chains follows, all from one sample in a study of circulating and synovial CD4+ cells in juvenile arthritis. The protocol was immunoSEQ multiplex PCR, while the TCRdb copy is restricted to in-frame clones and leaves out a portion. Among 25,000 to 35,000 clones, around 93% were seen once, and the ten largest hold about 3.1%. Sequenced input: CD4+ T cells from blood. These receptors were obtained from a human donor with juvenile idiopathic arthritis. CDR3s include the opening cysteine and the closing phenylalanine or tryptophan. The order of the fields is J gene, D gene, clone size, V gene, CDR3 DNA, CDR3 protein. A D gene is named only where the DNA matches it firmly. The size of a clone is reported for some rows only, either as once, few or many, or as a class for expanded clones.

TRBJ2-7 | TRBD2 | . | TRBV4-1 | TGCGCCAGCAGCCAAGTCCTAGCGGAGACCTACGAGCAGTACTTC | CASSQVLAETYEQYF
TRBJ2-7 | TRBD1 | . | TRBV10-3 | TGTGCCATCAGTGAGTCGGGACAGGGTAGCCCCTACGAGCAGTACTTC | CAISESGQGSPYEQYF
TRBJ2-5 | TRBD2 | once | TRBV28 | TGTGCCAGCAGTATGGGCGGGGGACGGAAAGGGACCCAGTACTTC | CASSMGGGRKGTQYF
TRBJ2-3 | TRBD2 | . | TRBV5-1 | TGCGCCAGCCAAAGCGGGAGTGCCGATACGCAGTATTTT | CASQSGSADTQYF
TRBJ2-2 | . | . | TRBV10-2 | TGCGCCAGCAGTGGCGCGGGACGTGGCACCGGGGAGCTGTTTTTT | CASSGAGRGTGELFF
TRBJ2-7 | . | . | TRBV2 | TGTGCCAGCAGTGATCAAACTGAGCAGTACTTC | CASSDQTEQYF
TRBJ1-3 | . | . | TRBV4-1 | TGCGCCAGCAGCCAAGATGAGGCAGGGGGAAACACCATATATTTT | CASSQDEAGGNTIYF
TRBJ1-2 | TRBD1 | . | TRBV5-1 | TGCGCCAGCAGCTCAAGTGGACAGGAACCGGGTGGCTACACCTTC | CASSSSGQEPGGYTF
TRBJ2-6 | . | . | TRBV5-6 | TGTGCCAGCAGCTTGGTAACTGGGGCCAACGTCCTGACTTTC | CASSLVTGANVLTF
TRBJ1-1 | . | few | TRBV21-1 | TGTGCCAGCAGCAACCGTGACAGGGACGAGAACACTGAAGCTTTCTTT | CASSNRDRDENTEAFF
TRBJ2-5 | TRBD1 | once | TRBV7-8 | TGTGCCAGCAGCTTAGAGGGGGCGGGAGAGACCCAGTACTTC | CASSLEGAGETQYF
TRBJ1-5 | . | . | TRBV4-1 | TGCGCCAGCAGCCGGGCCGGCAATCAGCCCCAGCATTTT | CASSRAGNQPQHF
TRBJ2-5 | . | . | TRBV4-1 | TGCGCCAGCAGCCGAGGGCTAGGATCGGAGACCCAGTACTTC | CASSRGLGSETQYF
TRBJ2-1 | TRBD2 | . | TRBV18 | TGTGCCAGCTCACTAGCGGGAGTCGGCAATGAGCAGTTCTTC | CASSLAGVGNEQFF
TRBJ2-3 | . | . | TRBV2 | TGTGCCAGCAGCAATTTAGCGGCAGATACGCAGTATTTT | CASSNLAADTQYF
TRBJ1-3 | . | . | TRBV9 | TGTGCCAGCGCGTGGGGGCACTCTGGAAACACCATATATTTT | CASAWGHSGNTIYF
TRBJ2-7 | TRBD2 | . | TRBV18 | TGTGCCAGCTCACCACCGACTAGCGGGCAGGGAGAACAGTACTTC | CASSPPTSGQGEQYF
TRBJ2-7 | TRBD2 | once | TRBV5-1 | TGCGCCAGCAGCTCTAAGACTAGCGGGAGTTACGAGCAGTACTTC | CASSSKTSGSYEQYF
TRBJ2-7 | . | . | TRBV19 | TGTGCCAGTAGTGGAGGGCAGGCTTCCTACGAGCAGTACTTC | CASSGGQASYEQYF
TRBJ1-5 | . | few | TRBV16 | TGTGCCAGCAGCCGCGGGGGCGCCGCTAATCAGCCCCAGCATTTT | CASSRGGAANQPQHF
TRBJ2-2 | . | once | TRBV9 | TGTGCCAGCAGCGTAGACAGGGCGGACACCGGGGAGCTGTTTTTT | CASSVDRADTGELFF
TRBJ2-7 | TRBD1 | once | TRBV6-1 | TGTGCCAGCAGTGAAGTTGTACAGGGGGCCGGCGAGCAGTACTTC | CASSEVVQGAGEQYF
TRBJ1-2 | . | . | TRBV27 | TGTGCCAGCAACCCTAGAACAGGGTGGGACTATGGCTACACCTTC | CASNPRTGWDYGYTF
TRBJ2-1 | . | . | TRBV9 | TGTGCCAGCAGCGTAGTATCTAGTTCCTCCTACAATGAGCAGTTCTTC | CASSVVSSSSYNEQFF
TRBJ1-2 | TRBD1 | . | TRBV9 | TGTGCCAGCAGCGTCGGGGGACAGCCAAACTATGGCTACACCTTC | CASSVGGQPNYGYTF
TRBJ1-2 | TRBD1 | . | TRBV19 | TGTGCCAGTAGTATAGGGGGACAGGGGGATGGCTACACCTTC | CASSIGGQGDGYTF
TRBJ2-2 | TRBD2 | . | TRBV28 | TGTGCCAGCAGTCTCTTAGCGGGAGTAGTCACCGGGGAGCTGTTTTTT | CASSLLAGVVTGELFF
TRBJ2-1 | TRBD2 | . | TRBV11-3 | TGTGCCAGCAGCTCCCGGACTAGCGGGAGCTATGAGCAGTTCTTC | CASSSRTSGSYEQFF
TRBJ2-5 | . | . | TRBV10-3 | TGTGCCATCAGCCGACAGGCTCGTATGAAAGAGACCCAGTACTTC | CAISRQARMKETQYF
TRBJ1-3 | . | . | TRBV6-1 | TGTGCCAGCAGAATAGGGACAACCGGAAACACCATATATTTT | CASRIGTTGNTIYF
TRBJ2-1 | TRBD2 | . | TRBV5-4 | TGTGCCAGCAGCTTGGGGGGACTAGCGGGAGCCGTGCAGTTCTTC | CASSLGGLAGAVQFF
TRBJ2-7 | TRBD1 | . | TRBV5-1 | TGCGCCAGCGGACGGACAGGGGTCAGCGAGCAGTACTTC | CASGRTGVSEQYF
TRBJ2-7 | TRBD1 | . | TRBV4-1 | TGCGCCAGCAGCCCCGGGGACAGGGCTTCCTACGAGCAGTACTTC | CASSPGDRASYEQYF
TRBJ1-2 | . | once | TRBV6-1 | TGTGCCAGCAAGACAGGCACTAACTATGGCTACACCTTC | CASKTGTNYGYTF
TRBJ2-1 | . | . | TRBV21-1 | TGTGCCAGCTGCGCCGATGCGCAGGGGAAAAACAATGAGCAGTTCTTC | CASCADAQGKNNEQFF
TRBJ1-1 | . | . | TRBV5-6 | TGTGCCAGCAGCTTGCGGGGGAAAGTCACTGAAGCTTTCTTT | CASSLRGKVTEAFF
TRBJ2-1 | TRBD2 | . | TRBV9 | TGTGCCAGCAGCGTAGGGGGTAGCGGGAGTTACAATGAGCAGTTCTTC | CASSVGGSGSYNEQFF
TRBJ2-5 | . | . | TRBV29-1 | TGCAGCGTAGAGGACAGACAAGAGACCCAGTACTTC | CSVEDRQETQYF
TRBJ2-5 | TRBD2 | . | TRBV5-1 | TGCGCCAGCAGCTTGGTACTGGGGGAGCAAAGCGGGAGGAGGGAAACCCAGTACTTC | CASSLVLGEQSGRRETQYF
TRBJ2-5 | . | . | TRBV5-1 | TGCGCCAGCAGCTTCGGGGGGCCAGAGACCCAGTACTTC | CASSFGGPETQYF
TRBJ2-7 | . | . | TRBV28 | TGTGCCAGCAGTTTAGCGGGACAGACGAACTACGAGCAGTACTTC | CASSLAGQTNYEQYF
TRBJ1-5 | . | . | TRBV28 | TGTGCCAGCACCCCAGGAAGCAATCAGCCCCAGCATTTT | CASTPGSNQPQHF
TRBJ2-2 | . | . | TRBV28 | TGTGCCAGCAGTTACCTAAGCACCGGGGAGCTGTTTTTT | CASSYLSTGELFF
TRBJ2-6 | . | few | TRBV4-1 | TGCGCCAGCAGCCAACCCCCCCCGGGGGCCAACGTCCTGACTTTC | CASSQPPPGANVLTF
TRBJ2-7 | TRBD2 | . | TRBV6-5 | TGTGCCAGCAGTTACTCTACCCAGGGAGGGTCCTACGAGCAGTACTTC | CASSYSTQGGSYEQYF
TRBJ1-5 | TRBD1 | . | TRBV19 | TGTGCCAGTAGTGGATGGGGACAGGGTAATCAGCCCCAGCATTTT | CASSGWGQGNQPQHF
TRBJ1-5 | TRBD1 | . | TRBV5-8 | TGTGCCAGCAGCTTGCTCCCGGGGACAGGGGTCGTTCAGCCCCAGCATTTT | CASSLLPGTGVVQPQHF
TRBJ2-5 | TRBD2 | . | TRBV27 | TGTGCCAGCAGAGTACTAGCGGCCACCAAGACCCAGTACTTC | CASRVLAATKTQYF
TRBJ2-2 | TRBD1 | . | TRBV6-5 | TGTGCCAGCAGTTACTCCCGACAGGGAAGGGCCGGGGAGCTGTTTTTT | CASSYSRQGRAGELFF
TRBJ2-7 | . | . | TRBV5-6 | TGTGCCAGCAGACGAGACACCTCCTACGAGCAGTACTTC | CASRRDTSYEQYF
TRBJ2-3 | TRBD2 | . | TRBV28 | TGTGCCAGCAGTTTATCAGGGGCGTGGGGACTAGCGGGAGTAGATACGCAGTATTTT | CASSLSGAWGLAGVDTQYF
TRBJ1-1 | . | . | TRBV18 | TGTGCCAGCTCACCCCCAGGGAACACTGAAGCTTTCTTT | CASSPPGNTEAFF
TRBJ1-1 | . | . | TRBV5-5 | TGTGCCAGCAGCTCAATACGAACGGGTGAAGCTTTCTTT | CASSSIRTGEAFF
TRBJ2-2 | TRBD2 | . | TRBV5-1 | TGCGCCAGCAGCGGGACTAGCGGGGAGACCGGGGAGCTGTTTTTT | CASSGTSGETGELFF
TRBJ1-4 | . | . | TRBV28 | TGTGCCACAAGTCGGGGGGCGCGAGAAAAACTGTTTTTT | CATSRGAREKLFF